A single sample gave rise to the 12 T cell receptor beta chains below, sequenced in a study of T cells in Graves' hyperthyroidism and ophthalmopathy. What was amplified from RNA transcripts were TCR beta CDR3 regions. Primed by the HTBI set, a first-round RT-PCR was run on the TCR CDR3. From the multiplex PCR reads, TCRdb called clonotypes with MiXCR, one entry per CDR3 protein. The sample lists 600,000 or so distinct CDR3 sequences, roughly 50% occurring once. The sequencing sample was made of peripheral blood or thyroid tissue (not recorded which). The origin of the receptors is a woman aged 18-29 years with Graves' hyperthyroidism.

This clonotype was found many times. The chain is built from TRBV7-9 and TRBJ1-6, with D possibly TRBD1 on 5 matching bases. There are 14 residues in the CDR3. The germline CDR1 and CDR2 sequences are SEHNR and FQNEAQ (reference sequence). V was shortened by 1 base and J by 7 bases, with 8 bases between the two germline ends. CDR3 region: CASSLVRTNSPLHF. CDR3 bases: TGTGCCAGCAGCTTAGTGCGGACAAATTCACCCCTCCACTTT.

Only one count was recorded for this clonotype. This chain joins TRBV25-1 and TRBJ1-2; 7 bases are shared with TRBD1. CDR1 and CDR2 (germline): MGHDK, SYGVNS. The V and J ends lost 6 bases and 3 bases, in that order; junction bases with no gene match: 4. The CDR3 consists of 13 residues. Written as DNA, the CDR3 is TGTGCCAGCAGACTTACAGGGGACTATGGCTACACCTTC. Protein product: CASRLTGDYGYTF.

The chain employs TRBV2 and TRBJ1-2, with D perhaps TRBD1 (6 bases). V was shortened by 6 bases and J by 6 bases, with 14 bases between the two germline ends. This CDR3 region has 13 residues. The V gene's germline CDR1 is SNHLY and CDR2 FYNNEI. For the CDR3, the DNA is TGTGCCAGCAGCCAAGGGGGTAAGGATGGCTACACCTTC. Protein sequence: CASSQGGKDGYTF.

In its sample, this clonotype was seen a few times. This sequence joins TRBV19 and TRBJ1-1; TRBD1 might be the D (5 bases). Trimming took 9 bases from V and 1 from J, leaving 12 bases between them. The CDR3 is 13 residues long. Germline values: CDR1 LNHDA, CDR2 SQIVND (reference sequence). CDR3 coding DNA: TGTGCCAGCCGGGACGGTTCGAACACTGAAGCTTTCTTT. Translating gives CASRDGSNTEAFF.

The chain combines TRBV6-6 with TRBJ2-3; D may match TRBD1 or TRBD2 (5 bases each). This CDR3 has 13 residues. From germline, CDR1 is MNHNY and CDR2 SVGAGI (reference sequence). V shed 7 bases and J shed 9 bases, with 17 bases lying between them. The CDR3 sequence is CASTRDPTGTQYF. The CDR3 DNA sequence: TGTGCCAGCACCCGGGACCCCACTGGCACGCAGTATTTT.

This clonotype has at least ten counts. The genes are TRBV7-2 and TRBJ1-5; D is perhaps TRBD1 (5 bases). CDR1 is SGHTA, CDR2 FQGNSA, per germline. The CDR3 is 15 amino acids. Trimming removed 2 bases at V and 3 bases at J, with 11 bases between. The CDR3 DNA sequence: TGTGCCAGCAGCTTATTAAGGGGAATCAATCAGCCCCAGCATTTT. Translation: CASSLLRGINQPQHF.

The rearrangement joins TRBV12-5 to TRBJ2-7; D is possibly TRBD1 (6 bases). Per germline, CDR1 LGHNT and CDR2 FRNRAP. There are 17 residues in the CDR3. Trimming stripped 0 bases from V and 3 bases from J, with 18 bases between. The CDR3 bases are TGTGCTAGTGGTTTGGTACTAGGGACAACAACCTACTACGAGCAGTACTTC. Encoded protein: CASGLVLGTTTYYEQYF.

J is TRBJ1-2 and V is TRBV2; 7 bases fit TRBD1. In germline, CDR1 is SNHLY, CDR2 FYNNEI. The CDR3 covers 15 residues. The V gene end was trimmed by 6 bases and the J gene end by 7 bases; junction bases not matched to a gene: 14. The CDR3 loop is CASSLSKGASGGYTF. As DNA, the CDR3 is TGTGCCAGCAGCTTATCAAAGGGGGCATCGGGTGGCTACACCTTC.

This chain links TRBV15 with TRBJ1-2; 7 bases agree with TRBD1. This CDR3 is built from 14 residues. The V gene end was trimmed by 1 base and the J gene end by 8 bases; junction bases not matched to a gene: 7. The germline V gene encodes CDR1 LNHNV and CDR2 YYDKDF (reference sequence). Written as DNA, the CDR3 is TGTGCCACCAGCAGAGGCAGAGGGGGCAGGGGCTACACCTTC. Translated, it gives CATSRGRGGRGYTF.

The CDR3 region is CASAPSGNSPLHF. The DNA of the CDR3 is TGCGCCAGCGCCCCTAGCGGGAATTCACCCCTCCACTTT. V is TRBV5-1 and J is TRBJ1-6; no clear D. Germline V lookup: CDR1 SGHRS, CDR2 YFSETQ. The CDR3 loop spans 13 amino acids. Trimming took off 7 bases at V and 7 bases at J, with 12 bases between the two ends.

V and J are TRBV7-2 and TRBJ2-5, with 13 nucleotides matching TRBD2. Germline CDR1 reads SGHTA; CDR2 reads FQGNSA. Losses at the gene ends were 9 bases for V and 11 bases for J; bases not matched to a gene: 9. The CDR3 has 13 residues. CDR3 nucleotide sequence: TGTGCCAGTAGACAGGAGGGACTAGCGGGACAGTACTTC. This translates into CASRQEGLAGQYF.

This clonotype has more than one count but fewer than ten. CDR3 region: CSSTGGYGYTF. The CDR3 DNA sequence: TGCAGCTCGACAGGGGGCTATGGCTACACCTTC. The chain couples TRBV29-1 to TRBJ1-2; 9 bases agree with TRBD1. The CDR3 contains 11 residues. V shed 8 bases, J shed 4 bases, and the junction held 2 bases outside the gene matches. Germline CDR1 SQVTM, CDR2 ANQGSEA.